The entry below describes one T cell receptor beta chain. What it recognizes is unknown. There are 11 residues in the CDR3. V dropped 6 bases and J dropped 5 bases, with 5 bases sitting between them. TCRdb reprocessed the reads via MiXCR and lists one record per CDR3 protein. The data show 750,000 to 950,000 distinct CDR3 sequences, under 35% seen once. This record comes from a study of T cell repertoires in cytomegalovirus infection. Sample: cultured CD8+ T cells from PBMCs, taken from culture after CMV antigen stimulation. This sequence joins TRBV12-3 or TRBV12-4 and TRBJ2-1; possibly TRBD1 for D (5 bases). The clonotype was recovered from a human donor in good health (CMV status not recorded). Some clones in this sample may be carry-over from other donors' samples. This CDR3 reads CASRQDNEQFF. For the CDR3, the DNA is TGTGCCAGCAGACAGGACAATGAGCAGTTCTTC.